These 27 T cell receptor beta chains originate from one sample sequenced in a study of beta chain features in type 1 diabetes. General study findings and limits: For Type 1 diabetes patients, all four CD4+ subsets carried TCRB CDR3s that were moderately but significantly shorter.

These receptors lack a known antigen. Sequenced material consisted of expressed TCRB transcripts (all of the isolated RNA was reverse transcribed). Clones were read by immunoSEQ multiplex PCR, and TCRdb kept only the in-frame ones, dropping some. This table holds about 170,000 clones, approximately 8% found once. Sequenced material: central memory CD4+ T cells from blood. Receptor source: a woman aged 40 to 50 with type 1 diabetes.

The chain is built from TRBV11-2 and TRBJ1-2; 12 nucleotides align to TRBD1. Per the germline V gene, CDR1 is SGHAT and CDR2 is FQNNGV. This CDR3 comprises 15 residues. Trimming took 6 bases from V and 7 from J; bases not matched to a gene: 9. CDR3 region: CASSPGTGGVSGYTF. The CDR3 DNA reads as TGTGCCAGCAGTCCCGGGACAGGGGGCGTCAGTGGCTACACCTTC.

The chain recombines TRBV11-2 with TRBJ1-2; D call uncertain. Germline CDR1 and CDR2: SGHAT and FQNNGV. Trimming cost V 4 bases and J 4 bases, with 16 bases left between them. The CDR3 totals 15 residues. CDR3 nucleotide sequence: TGTGCCAGCAGCTCGGGCGGGGAAGTTATCTATGGCTACACCTTC. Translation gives CASSSGGEVIYGYTF.

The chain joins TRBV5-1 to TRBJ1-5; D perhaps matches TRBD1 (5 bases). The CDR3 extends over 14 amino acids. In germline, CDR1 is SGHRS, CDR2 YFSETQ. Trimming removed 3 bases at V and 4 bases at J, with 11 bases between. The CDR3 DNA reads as TGCGCCAGCAGCTCGGACGGGGGGAATCAGCCCCAGCATTTT. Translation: CASSSDGGNQPQHF. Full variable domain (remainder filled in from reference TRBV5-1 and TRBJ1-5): KAGVTQTPRYLIKTRGQQVTLSCSPISGHRSVSWYQQTPGQGLQFLFEYFSETQRNKGNFPGRFSGRQFSNSRSEMNVSTLELGDSALYLCASSSDGGNQPQHFGDGTRLSIL.

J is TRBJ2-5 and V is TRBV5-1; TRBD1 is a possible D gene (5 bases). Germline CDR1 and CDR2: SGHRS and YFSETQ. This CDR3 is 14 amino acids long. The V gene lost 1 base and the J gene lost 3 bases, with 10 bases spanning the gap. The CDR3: CASSLLLGEETQYF. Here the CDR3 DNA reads TGCGCCAGCAGCTTGCTTCTAGGGGAAGAGACCCAGTACTTC. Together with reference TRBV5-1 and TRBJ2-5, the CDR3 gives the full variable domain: KAGVTQTPRYLIKTRGQQVTLSCSPISGHRSVSWYQQTPGQGLQFLFEYFSETQRNKGNFPGRFSGRQFSNSRSEMNVSTLELGDSALYLCASSLLLGEETQYFGPGTRLLVL.

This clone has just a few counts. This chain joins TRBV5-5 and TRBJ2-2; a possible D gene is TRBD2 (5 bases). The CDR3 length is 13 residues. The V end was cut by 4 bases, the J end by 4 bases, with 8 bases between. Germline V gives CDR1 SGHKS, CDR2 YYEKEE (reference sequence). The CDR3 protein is CASSLAGTGELFF. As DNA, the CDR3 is TGTGCCAGCAGCCTAGCCGGCACCGGGGAGCTGTTTTTT.

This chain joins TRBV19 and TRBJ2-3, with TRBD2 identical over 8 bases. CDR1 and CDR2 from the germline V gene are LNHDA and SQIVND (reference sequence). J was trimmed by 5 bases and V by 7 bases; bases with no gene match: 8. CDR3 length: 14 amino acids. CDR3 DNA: TGTGCCAGTATGGACGGGACTAGGGGAGATACGCAGTATTTT. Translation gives CASMDGTRGDTQYF.

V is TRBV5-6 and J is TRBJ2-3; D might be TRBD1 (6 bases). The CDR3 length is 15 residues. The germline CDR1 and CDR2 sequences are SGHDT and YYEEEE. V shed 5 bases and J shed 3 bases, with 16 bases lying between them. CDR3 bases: TGTGCCAGCAGTGGGTCATGGGGGCTTACAGATACGCAGTATTTT. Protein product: CASSGSWGLTDTQYF.

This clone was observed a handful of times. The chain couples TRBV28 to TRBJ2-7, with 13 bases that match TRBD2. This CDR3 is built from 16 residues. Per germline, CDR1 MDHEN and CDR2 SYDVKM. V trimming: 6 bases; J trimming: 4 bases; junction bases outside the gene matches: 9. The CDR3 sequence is CASSRGTSGKTYEQYF. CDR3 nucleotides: TGTGCCAGCAGCCGGGGGACTAGCGGGAAGACGTACGAGCAGTACTTC.

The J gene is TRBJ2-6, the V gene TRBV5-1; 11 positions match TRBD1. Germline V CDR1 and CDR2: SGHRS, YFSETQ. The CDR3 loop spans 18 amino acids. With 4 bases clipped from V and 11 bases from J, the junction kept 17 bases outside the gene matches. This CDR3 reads CASSPGTGGAILKDVLTF. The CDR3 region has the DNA TGCGCCAGCAGCCCTGGGACAGGGGGAGCTATTTTAAAGGACGTCCTGACTTTC.

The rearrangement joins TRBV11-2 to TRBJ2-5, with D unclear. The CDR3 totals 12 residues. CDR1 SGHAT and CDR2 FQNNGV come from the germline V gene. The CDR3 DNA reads TGTGCGACAAGTAACACCCAAGAGACCCAGTACTTC. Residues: CATSNTQETQYF.

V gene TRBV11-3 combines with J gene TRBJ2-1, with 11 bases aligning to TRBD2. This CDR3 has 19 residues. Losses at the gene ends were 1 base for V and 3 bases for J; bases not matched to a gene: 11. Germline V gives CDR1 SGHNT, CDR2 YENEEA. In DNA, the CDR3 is TGTGCCAGCAGCTTAGGCTGGGCTAGCGGGGGGCCAAACTACAATGAGCAGTTCTTC. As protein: CASSLGWASGGPNYNEQFF.

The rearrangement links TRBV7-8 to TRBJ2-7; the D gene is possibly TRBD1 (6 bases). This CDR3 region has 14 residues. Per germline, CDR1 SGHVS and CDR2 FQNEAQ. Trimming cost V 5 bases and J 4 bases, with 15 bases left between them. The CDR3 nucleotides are TGTGCCAGCAGCCGTAACAGGGACGGGTACGAGCAGTACTTC. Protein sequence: CASSRNRDGYEQYF.

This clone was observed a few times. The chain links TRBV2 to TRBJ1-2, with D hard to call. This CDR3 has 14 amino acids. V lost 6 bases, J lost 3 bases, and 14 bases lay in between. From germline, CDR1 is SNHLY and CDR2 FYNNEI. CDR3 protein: CASSGRRGDYGYTF. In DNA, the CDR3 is TGTGCCAGCAGCGGACGGCGGGGTGACTATGGCTACACCTTC.

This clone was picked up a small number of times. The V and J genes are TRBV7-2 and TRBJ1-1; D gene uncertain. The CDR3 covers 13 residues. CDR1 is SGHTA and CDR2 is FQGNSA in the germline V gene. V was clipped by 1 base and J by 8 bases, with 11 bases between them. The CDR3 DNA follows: TGTGCCAGCAGCTTAGGGGCAGGCGTCGAAGCTTTCTTT. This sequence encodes CASSLGAGVEAFF.

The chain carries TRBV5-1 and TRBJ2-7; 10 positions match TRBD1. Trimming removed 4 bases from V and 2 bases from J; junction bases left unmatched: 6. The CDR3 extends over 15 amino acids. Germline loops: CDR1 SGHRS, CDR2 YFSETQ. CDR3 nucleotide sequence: TGCGCCAGCAGCGGACGGGACAGGGGAACCTACGAGCAGTACTTC. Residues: CASSGRDRGTYEQYF.

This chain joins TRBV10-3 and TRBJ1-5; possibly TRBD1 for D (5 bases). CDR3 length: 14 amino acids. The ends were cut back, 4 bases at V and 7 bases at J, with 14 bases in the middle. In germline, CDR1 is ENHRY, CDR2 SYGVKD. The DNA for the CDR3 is TGTGCCATCAGTGCCGACAGAGAGTCCCAGCCCCAGCATTTT. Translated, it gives CAISADRESQPQHF.

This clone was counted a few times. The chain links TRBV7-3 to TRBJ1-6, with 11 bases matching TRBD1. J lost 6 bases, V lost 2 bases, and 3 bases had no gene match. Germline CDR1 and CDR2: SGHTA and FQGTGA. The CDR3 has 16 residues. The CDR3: CASSLQGTGGNSPLHF. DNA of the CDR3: TGTGCCAGCAGCTTACAGGGGACAGGGGGTAATTCACCCCTCCACTTT. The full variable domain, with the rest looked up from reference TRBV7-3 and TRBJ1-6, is GAGVSQTPSNKVTEKGKYVELRCDPISGHTALYWYRQSLGQGPEFLIYFQGTGAADDSGLPNDRFFAVRPEGSVSTLKIQRTERGDSAVYLCASSLQGTGGNSPLHFGNGTRLTVT.

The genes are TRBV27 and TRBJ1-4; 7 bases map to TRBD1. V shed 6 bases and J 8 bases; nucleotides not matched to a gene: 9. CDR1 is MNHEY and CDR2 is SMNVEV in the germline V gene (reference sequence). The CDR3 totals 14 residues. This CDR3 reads CASSKQGLREKLFF. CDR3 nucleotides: TGTGCCAGCAGCAAACAGGGGCTAAGGGAAAAACTGTTTTTT.

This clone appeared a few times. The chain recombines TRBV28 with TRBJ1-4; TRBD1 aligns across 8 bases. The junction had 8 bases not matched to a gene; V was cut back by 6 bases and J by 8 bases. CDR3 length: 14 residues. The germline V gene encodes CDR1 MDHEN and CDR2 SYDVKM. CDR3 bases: TGTGCCAGCAGCTTGGACAGGGTCCGAGAAAAACTGTTTTTT. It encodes CASSLDRVREKLFF. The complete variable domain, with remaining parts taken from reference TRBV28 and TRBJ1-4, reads DVKVTQSSRYLVKRTGEKVFLECVQDMDHENMFWYRQDPGLGLRLIYFSYDVKMKEKGDIPEGYSVSREKKERFSLILESASTNQTSMYLCASSLDRVREKLFFGSGTQLSVL.

This CDR3 reads CASSLRGDQPQHF. The CDR3 region has the DNA TGTGCCAGCAGCTTACGGGGGGATCAGCCCCAGCATTTT. This chain uses TRBV7-2 with TRBJ1-5, with TRBD1 as a possible D gene (5 bases). This CDR3 has 13 amino acids. CDR1 is SGHTA, CDR2 FQGNSA, per germline. Trimming stripped 2 bases from V and 5 bases from J, with 7 bases between.

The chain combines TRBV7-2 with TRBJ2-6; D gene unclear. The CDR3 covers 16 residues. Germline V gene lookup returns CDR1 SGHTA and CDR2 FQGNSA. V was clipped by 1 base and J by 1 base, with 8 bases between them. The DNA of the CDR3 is TGTGCCAGCAGCTTAGACAGACCTTCTGGGGCCAACGTCCTGACTTTC. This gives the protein CASSLDRPSGANVLTF.

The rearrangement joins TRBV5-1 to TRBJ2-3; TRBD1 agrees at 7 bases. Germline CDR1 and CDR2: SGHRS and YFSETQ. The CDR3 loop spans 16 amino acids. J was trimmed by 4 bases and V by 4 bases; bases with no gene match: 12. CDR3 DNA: TGCGCCAGCAGCACTTTGACAGGGCGGTCCCCAGATACGCAGTATTTT. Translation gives CASSTLTGRSPDTQYF.

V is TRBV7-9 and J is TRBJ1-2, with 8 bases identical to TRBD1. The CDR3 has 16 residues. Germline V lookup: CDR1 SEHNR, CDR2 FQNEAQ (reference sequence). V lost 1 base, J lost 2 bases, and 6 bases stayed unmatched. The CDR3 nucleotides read TGTGCCAGCAGCTTAGGAGGGACAGGAGGAAACTATGGCTACACCTTC. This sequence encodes CASSLGGTGGNYGYTF.

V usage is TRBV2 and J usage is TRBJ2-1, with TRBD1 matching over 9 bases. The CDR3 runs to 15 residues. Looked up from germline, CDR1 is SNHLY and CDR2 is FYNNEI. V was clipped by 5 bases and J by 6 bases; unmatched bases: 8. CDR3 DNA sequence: TGTGCCAGCAGTTGGGACAGGGCCGGGGGCAATGAGCAGTTCTTC. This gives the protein CASSWDRAGGNEQFF.

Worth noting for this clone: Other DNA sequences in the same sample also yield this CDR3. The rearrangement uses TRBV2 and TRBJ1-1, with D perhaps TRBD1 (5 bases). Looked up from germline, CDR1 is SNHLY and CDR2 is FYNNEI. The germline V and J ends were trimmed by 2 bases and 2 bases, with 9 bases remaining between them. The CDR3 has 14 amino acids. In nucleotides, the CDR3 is TGTGCCAGCAGTGAAAGGCAGGGCAACACTGAAGCTTTCTTT. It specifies CASSERQGNTEAFF. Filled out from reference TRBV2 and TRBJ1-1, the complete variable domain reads EPEVTQTPSHQVTQMGQEVILRCVPISNHLYFYWYRQILGQKVEFLVSFYNNEISEKSEIFDDQFSVERPDGSNFTLKIRSTKLEDSAMYFCASSERQGNTEAFFGQGTRLTVV.

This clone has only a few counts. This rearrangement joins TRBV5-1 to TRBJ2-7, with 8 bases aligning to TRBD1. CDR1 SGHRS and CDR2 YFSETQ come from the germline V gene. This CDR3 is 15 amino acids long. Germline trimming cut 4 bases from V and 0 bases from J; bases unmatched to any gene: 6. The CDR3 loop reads CASSREQGGSYEQYF. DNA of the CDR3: TGCGCCAGCAGCCGTGAACAGGGGGGCTCCTACGAGCAGTACTTC.

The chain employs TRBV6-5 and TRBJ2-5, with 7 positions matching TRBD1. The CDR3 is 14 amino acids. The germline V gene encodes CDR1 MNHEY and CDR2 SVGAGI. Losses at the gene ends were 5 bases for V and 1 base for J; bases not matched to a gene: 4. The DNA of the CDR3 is TGTGCCAGCAGTCACCGGGACAGCCAAGAGACCCAGTACTTC. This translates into CASSHRDSQETQYF.